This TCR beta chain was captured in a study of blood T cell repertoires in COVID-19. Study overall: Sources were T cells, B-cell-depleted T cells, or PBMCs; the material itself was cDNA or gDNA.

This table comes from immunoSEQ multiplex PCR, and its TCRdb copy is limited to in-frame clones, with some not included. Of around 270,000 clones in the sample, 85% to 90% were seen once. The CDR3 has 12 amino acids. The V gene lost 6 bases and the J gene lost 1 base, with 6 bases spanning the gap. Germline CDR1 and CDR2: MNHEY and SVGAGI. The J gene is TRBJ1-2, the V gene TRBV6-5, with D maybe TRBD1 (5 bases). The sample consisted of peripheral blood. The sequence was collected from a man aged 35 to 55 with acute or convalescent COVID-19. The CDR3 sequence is CASRGDNYGYTF. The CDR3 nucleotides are TGTGCCAGCAGAGGGGATAACTATGGCTACACCTTC.